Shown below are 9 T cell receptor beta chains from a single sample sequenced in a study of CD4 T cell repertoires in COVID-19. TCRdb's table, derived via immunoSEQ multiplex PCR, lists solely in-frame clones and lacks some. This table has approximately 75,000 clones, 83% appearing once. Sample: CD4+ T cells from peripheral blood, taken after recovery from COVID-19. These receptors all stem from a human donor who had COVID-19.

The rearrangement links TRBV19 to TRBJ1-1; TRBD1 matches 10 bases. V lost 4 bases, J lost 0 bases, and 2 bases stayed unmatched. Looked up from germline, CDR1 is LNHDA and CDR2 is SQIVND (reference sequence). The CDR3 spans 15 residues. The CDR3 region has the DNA TGTGCCAGTAGTAGGGGACAGGGGTTGAACACTGAAGCTTTCTTT. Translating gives CASSRGQGLNTEAFF.

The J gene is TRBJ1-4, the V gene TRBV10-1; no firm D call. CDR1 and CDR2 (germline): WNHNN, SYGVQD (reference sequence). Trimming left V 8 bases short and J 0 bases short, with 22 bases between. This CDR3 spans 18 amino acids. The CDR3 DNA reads TGCGCCAGCGGTACCACCGGGTCTCCTCTTGCAACTAATGAAAAACTGTTTTTT. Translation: CASGTTGSPLATNEKLFF.

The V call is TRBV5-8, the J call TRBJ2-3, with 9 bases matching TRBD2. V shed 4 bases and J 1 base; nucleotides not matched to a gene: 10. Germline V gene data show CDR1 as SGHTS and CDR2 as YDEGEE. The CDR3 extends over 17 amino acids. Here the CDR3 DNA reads TGTGCCAGCAGCCCCCATCTATCTAGCGGGGGCACAGATACGCAGTATTTT. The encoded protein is CASSPHLSSGGTDTQYF.

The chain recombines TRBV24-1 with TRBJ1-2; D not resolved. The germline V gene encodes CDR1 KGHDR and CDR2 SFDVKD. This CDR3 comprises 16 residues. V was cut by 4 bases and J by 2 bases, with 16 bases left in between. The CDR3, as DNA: TGTGCCACCAGTGACTTGGAGGACGGTTACAACTATGGCTACACCTTC. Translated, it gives CATSDLEDGYNYGYTF.

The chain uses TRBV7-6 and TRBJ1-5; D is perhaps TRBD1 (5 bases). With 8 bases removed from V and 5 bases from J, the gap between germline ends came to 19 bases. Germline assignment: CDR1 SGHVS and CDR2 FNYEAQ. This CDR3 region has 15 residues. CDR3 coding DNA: TGTGCCAGCGGAATTAACGAGGACACAGATCAGCCCCAGCATTTT. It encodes CASGINEDTDQPQHF.

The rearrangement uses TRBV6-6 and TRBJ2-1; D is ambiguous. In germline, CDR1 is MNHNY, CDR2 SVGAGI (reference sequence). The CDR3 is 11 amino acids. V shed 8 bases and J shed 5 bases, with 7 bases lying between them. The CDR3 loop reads CASGRDNEQFF. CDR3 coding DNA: TGTGCCAGCGGAAGGGACAATGAGCAGTTCTTC.

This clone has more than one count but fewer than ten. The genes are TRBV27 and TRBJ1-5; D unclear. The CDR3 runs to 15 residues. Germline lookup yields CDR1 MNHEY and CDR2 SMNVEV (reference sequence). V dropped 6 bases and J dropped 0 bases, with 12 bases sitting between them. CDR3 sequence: CASRPVGVSNQPQHF. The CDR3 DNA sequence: TGTGCCAGCAGGCCAGTCGGGGTTAGCAATCAGCCCCAGCATTTT.

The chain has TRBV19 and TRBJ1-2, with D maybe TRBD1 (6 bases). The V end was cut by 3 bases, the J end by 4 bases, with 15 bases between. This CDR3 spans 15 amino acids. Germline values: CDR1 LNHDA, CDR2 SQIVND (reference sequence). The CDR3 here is CASSIGRDRPYGYTF. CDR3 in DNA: TGTGCCAGTAGTATTGGACGTGACAGGCCCTATGGCTACACCTTC.

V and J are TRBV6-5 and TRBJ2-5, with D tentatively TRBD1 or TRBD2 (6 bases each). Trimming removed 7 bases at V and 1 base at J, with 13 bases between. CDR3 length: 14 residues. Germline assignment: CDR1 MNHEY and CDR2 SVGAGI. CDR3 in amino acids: CASTEGGLQETQYF. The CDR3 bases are TGTGCCAGCACGGAAGGGGGACTCCAAGAGACCCAGTACTTC.